The 16 T cell receptor beta chains listed next were all sequenced from one sample in a study of neurological immune-mediated disorders. TCRdb processed the 5' RACE reads anew with MiXCR; each CDR3 protein has one entry. Counted here are 84,000 or so distinct CDR3 sequences, about 13% occurring once; the ten biggest clones make up around 4.5%. Time point here: longitudinal time-point 2. Sequencing input: PBMCs. Receptors originate from a female donor with HTLV-1-associated myelopathy (HAM/TSP).

J is TRBJ2-6 and V is TRBV9; D is unclear. Trimming removed 2 bases at V and 3 bases at J, with 9 bases between. Looked up from germline, CDR1 is SGDLS and CDR2 is YYNGEE. CDR3 size: 15 residues. This CDR3 reads CASSVGSYGANVLTF. The CDR3 bases are TGTGCCAGCAGCGTTGGTTCCTATGGGGCCAACGTCCTGACTTTC. Full variable domain (rest looked up from reference TRBV9 and TRBJ2-6): DSGVTQTPKHLITATGQRVTLRCSPRSGDLSVYWYQQSLDQGLQFLIQYYNGEERAKGNILERFSAQQFPDLHSELNLSSLELGDSALYFCASSVGSYGANVLTFGAGSRLTVL.

This clonotype was seen ten or more times. The chain couples TRBV20-1 to TRBJ2-1; maybe TRBD1 (6 bases). V was cut by 0 bases and J by 7 bases, with 16 bases left in between. This CDR3 has 15 amino acids. Germline V gene data show CDR1 as DFQATT and CDR2 as SNEGSKA (reference sequence). CDR3 coding DNA: TGCAGTGCTAGAGAACAGGGAGCACGGGTTAATGAGCAGTTCTTC. Translation: CSAREQGARVNEQFF.

The chain uses TRBV28 and TRBJ2-7; TRBD2 matches at 9 bases. After removal of 3 bases from V and 4 bases from J, the junction contained 7 bases not matched to a gene. The germline gives CDR1 MDHEN, CDR2 SYDVKM. This CDR3 comprises 15 residues. The CDR3, as DNA: TGTGCCAGCAGTTTTACCAGCGGGGGGTTTTACGAGCAGTACTTC. It is translated as CASSFTSGGFYEQYF.

The sample holds many counts of this clonotype. This sequence joins TRBV29-1 and TRBJ1-2, with TRBD1 matching 7 bases. This CDR3 is 12 amino acids long. The germline CDR1 and CDR2 sequences are SQVTM and ANQGSEA. V dropped 5 bases and J dropped 8; count of bases not matched to a gene: 8. CDR3 sequence: CSVPTGSEGYTF. In DNA, the CDR3 is TGCAGCGTTCCGACAGGGTCGGAAGGCTACACCTTC.

This clonotype was counted many times. The chain couples TRBV3-1 to TRBJ2-1, with 12 bases matching TRBD2. V was pared by 1 base and J by 10 bases, with 5 bases of the junction left unmatched. Germline CDR1 is LGHDT and CDR2 is YNNKEL (reference sequence). The CDR3 is 15 amino acids. CDR3: CASSQASSGGGEQFF. The DNA for the CDR3 is TGTGCCAGCAGCCAAGCGTCTAGCGGGGGGGGCGAGCAGTTCTTC.

This clonotype was seen at least ten times. The chain has TRBV7-2 and TRBJ1-1; D remains unclear. Trimming cost V 5 bases and J 4 bases, with 8 bases left between them. The V gene's germline CDR1 is SGHTA and CDR2 FQGNSA. The CDR3 totals 12 residues. Here the CDR3 DNA reads TGTGCCAGCAGCACTAGAGGCACTGAAGCTTTCTTT. This codes for CASSTRGTEAFF.

V is TRBV9 and J is TRBJ2-7, with TRBD1 identical over 7 bases. The junction had 8 bases not matched to a gene; V was cut back by 3 bases and J by 2 bases. The germline gives CDR1 SGDLS, CDR2 YYNGEE. The CDR3 spans 15 residues. The CDR3, as DNA: TGTGCCAGCAGCGACCCCGGGACAGACCCCTACGAGCAGTACTTC. It is translated as CASSDPGTDPYEQYF.

This clonotype was seen many times. This chain joins TRBV5-1 and TRBJ1-2; D gene unclear. CDR3 length: 12 amino acids. V lost 1 base and J lost 8, with 9 bases in between. Germline CDR1 and CDR2: SGHRS and YFSETQ. As DNA, the CDR3 is TGCGCCAGCAGCTTGCGGTTGGGAGGCTACACCTTC. This translates into CASSLRLGGYTF.

On this clonotype: The DNA is omitted, as the CDR3 cannot be located on it reliably, and the CDR3 follows TCRdb's listing. J is TRBJ2-7 and V is TRBV7-9; the DNA was not compared with TRBD1, the D call given in the table. Germline V gene data show CDR1 as SEHNR and CDR2 as FQNEAQ (reference sequence). 20 amino acids form the CDR3, both terminal residues included. The CDR3 is CASSFYICSARGTGGGEQYF.

This clonotype occurred many times. J is TRBJ2-3 and V is TRBV3-1; 11 nucleotides match TRBD2. V dropped 0 bases and J dropped 2; count of bases not matched to a gene: 7. This CDR3 comprises 18 residues. Germline V gives CDR1 LGHDT, CDR2 YNNKEL (reference sequence). The CDR3 DNA follows: TGTGCCAGCAGCCAAGATCTAACTAGCGGGGGATACACAGATACGCAGTATTTT. Its translation is CASSQDLTSGGYTDTQYF.

Many counts were recorded for this clonotype. The chain employs TRBV6-1 and TRBJ2-1, with D hard to call. Germline CDR1 is MNHNS and CDR2 is SASEGT. The CDR3 totals 14 residues. Trimming pared 0 bases from V and 8 bases from J, leaving 11 bases between. The CDR3 nucleotides read TGTGCCAGCAGTGAAGCGTATAGGGTGGATGAGCAGTTCTTC. Amino acids: CASSEAYRVDEQFF.

This clonotype was recorded many times. The J gene is TRBJ2-7, the V gene TRBV5-1; 10 positions match TRBD2. Per the germline V gene, CDR1 is SGHRS and CDR2 is YFSETQ. V gave up 1 base and J gave up 2 bases; unmatched junction bases: 3. There are 15 residues in the CDR3. The CDR3 loop reads CASSLTSGAAYEQYF. The CDR3 nucleotides are TGCGCCAGCAGCTTGACTAGCGGGGCAGCCTACGAGCAGTACTTC.

The V call is TRBV5-4, the J call TRBJ2-3, with TRBD1 matching 8 bases. Trimming removed 4 bases from V and 0 bases from J; junction bases left unmatched: 7. The CDR3 consists of 16 residues. The germline CDR1 and CDR2 sequences are SGHNT and YYREEE (reference sequence). CDR3 sequence: CASSRNRDRSTDTQYF. The CDR3 DNA is TGTGCCAGCAGCCGAAATCGGGACAGGAGCACAGATACGCAGTATTTT.

This clonotype was recorded at least ten times. The V and J genes are TRBV28 and TRBJ1-2; TRBD1 might be the D (5 bases). The V gene's germline CDR1 is MDHEN and CDR2 SYDVKM. V was cut by 5 bases and J by 6 bases, with 13 bases left in between. The CDR3 contains 13 residues. The DNA of the CDR3 is TGTGCCAGCAGTCCGACGGGACTCGATGGCTACACCTTC. Its protein is CASSPTGLDGYTF.

This clonotype was seen at least ten times. CDR3 DNA: TGCGCCAGCAGCTTGGCCGGGGGGGGGAAGGCCCCTCAAGAGACCCAGTACTTC. Translating it yields CASSLAGGGKAPQETQYF. The chain combines TRBV5-1 with TRBJ2-5; TRBD2 agrees at 8 bases. Germline-derived CDR1 and CDR2 are SGHRS and YFSETQ. J was trimmed by 2 bases and V by 0 bases; bases with no gene match: 12. The CDR3 contains 18 residues.

There are many counts of this clonotype. V gene TRBV4-1 combines with J gene TRBJ2-2, with 9 bases that match TRBD1. Germline V lookup: CDR1 MGHRA, CDR2 YSYEKL. This CDR3 is 16 amino acids long. V shed 2 bases and J 4 bases; nucleotides not matched to a gene: 5. The CDR3 region is CASSQQTGGGTGELFF. The CDR3 region has the DNA TGCGCCAGCAGCCAACAAACAGGGGGCGGCACCGGGGAGCTGTTTTTT.